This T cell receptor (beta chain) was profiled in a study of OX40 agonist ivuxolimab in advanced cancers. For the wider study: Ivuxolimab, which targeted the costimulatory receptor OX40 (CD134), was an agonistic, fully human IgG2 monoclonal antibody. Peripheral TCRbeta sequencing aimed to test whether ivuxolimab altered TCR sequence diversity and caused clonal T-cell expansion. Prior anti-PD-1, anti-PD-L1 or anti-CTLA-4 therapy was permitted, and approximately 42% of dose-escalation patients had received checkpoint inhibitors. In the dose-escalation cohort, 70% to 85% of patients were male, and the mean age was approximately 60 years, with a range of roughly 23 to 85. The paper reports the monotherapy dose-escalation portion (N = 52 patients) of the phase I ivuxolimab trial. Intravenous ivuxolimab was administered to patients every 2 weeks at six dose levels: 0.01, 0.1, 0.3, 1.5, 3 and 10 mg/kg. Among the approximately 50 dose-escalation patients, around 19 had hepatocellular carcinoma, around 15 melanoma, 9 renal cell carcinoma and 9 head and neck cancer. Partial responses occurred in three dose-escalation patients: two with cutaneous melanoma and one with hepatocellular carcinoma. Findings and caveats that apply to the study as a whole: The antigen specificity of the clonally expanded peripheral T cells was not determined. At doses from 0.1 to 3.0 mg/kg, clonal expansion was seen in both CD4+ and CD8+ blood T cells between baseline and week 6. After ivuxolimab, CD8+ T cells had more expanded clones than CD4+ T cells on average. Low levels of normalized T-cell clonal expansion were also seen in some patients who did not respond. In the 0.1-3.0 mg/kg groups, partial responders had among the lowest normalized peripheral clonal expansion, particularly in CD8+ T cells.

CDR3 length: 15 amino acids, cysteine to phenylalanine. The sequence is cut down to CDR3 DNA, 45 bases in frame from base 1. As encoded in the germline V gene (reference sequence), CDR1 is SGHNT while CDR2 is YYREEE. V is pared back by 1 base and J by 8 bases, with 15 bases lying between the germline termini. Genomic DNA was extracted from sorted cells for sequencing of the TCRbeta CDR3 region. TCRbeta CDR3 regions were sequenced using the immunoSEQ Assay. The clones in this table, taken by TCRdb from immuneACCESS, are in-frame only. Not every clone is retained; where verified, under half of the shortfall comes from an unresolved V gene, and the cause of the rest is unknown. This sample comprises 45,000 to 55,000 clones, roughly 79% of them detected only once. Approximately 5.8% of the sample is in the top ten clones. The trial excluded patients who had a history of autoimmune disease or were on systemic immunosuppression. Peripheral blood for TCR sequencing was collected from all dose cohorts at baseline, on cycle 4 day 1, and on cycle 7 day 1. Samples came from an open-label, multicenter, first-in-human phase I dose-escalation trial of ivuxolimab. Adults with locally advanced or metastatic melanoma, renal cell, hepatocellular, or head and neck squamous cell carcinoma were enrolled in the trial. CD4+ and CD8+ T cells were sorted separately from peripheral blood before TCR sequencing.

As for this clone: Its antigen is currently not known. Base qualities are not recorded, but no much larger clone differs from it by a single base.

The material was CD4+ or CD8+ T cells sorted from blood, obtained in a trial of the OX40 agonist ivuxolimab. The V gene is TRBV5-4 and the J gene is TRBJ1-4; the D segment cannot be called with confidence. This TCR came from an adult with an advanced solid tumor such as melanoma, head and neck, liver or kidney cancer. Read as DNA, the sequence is TGTGCCAGCAGCTTGTACGCATCTGAAGGGGAAAAACTGTTTTTT. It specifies CASSLYASEGEKLFF.